Below, 5 T cell receptor beta chains from the same sample are listed, as sequenced in a study of blood T cell repertoires in COVID-19. This table comes from immunoSEQ multiplex PCR, and its TCRdb copy is limited to in-frame clones, with some not included. Here the sample spans 430,000 or so clones, approximately 90% being singletons. The sample taken for sequencing was PBMCs or T cells enriched from blood (not recorded which). Receptor source: a woman aged 18-30 years who had been exposed to COVID-19.

The rearrangement joins TRBV4-2 to TRBJ2-3, with 14 bases lining up with TRBD2. Germline values: CDR1 LGHNA, CDR2 YNFKEQ. Trimming removed 0 bases from V and 0 bases from J; junction bases left unmatched: 11. The CDR3 sequence is 21 residues long. CDR3 region: CASSQDFFGLAGGTSTDTQYF. In nucleotides, the CDR3 is TGTGCCAGCAGCCAAGACTTTTTTGGACTAGCGGGGGGAACTAGCACAGATACGCAGTATTTT.

V and J are TRBV24-1 and TRBJ2-1, with D perhaps matching TRBD1 (7 bases). CDR1 is KGHDR and CDR2 is SFDVKD in the germline V gene. V was clipped by 3 bases and J by 5 bases, with 22 bases between them. The CDR3 runs to 18 residues. This CDR3 is CATSDPRFAGGLNNEQFF. Here the CDR3 DNA reads TGTGCCACCAGTGATCCACGGTTTGCAGGGGGGCTTAACAATGAGCAGTTCTTC.

The chain links TRBV9 to TRBJ1-1; a weak D match, TRBD1 (6 bases). The V end lost 3 bases, the J end lost 0 bases, and 9 bases lay between the germline ends. The V gene's germline CDR1 is SGDLS and CDR2 YYNGEE. The CDR3 consists of 14 residues. CDR3 bases: TGTGCCAGCAGCGGGACAGCCATGAACACTGAAGCTTTCTTT. It encodes CASSGTAMNTEAFF.

The V and J genes are TRBV7-2 and TRBJ2-1, with 10 bases that match TRBD2. From germline, CDR1 is SGHTA and CDR2 FQGNSA. V lost 4 bases, J lost 5 bases, and 11 bases stayed unmatched. This CDR3 comprises 17 residues. The CDR3 protein is CASSSIAGGLNNNEQFF. In DNA, the CDR3 is TGTGCCAGCAGCTCCATAGCGGGAGGTCTCAATAACAATGAGCAGTTCTTC.

The chain recombines TRBV4-2 with TRBJ1-2; a possible D gene is TRBD1 (6 bases). CDR3 length equals 14 residues. The germline V gene encodes CDR1 LGHNA and CDR2 YNFKEQ. V was shortened by 0 bases and J by 4 bases, with 9 bases between the two germline ends. CDR3 DNA sequence: TGTGCCAGCAGCCAAGATGGGGGCAGCTATGGCTACACCTTC. This sequence encodes CASSQDGGSYGYTF.